These 27 T cell receptor beta chains originate from one sample sequenced in a study of response to subunit inactivated influenza vaccine. TCRdb re-called the RT-PCR reads with MiXCR, one entry per CDR3 protein. The sample yields a few hundred thousand distinct CDR3 sequences, roughly 7.9% seen once. The sequences come from PBMCs from blood, collected around 25 months after vaccination. These receptors were collected from a man aged 50 to 75 who received an inactivated influenza vaccine.

There are many counts of this clonotype. This rearrangement joins TRBV6-2 or TRBV6-3 to TRBJ2-1; TRBD2 matches 14 bases. The V segment lost 5 bases and the J segment 8 bases; nucleotides outside the gene matches: 8. From germline, CDR1 is MNHEY and CDR2 SVGEGT. The CDR3 covers 16 residues. The CDR3: CASSRPGLAGAYEQFF. CDR3 DNA sequence: TGTGCCAGCAGTCGACCGGGACTAGCGGGAGCTTATGAGCAGTTCTTC.

Comment on this clonotype: At one boundary the junction diverges from the germline segment, which might be a read error. This chain joins TRBV20-1 and TRBJ1-5; tentative D call: TRBD1 (5 bases). Germline assignment: CDR1 DFQATT and CDR2 SNEGSKA (reference sequence). CDR3 length: 13 amino acids. DNA for the CDR3: TGCAGTGCTAGAGCGGGGGTTGATCACCCCCAGCATTTT. Protein: CSARAGVDHPQHF.

This clonotype occurred a few times. This chain connects TRBV6-1 to TRBJ2-7; D is perhaps TRBD2 (6 bases). The length of the CDR3 is 14 residues. Per germline, CDR1 MNHNS and CDR2 SASEGT. Trimming took 7 bases from V and 4 from J, leaving 17 bases between them. The CDR3: CASIPGAGNYEQYF. Here the CDR3 DNA reads TGTGCCAGCATACCCGGGGCGGGAAATTACGAGCAGTACTTC.

The chain couples TRBV10-3 to TRBJ2-7; either TRBD1 or TRBD2 may supply D (6 bases each). The CDR3 length is 13 residues. V was cut by 0 bases and J by 6 bases, with 9 bases left in between. Germline V gene sequence: CDR1 ENHRY, CDR2 SYGVKD. Here the CDR3 DNA reads TGTGCCATCAGTGAGTCTACGGGGGCCGAGCAGTACTTC. Its translation: CAISESTGAEQYF.

The chain couples TRBV7-8 to TRBJ2-5; 11 bases match TRBD2. The CDR3 contains 17 residues. V lost 4 bases, J lost 5 bases, and 12 bases stayed unmatched. CDR1 is SGHVS and CDR2 is FQNEAQ in the germline V gene. The CDR3: CASSSDGASGRLETQYF. CDR3 in DNA: TGTGCCAGCAGCTCCGACGGGGCTAGCGGGAGGCTGGAGACCCAGTACTTC.

This clonotype was counted many times. This rearrangement joins TRBV20-1 to TRBJ1-2; TRBD1 aligns across 8 bases. V trimming: 2 bases; J trimming: 4 bases; junction bases outside the gene matches: 6. Germline V CDR1 and CDR2: DFQATT, SNEGSKA (reference sequence). The CDR3 runs to 14 residues. The CDR3 loop reads CSARPGTGPYGYTF. The CDR3 region has the DNA TGCAGTGCTAGACCCGGGACAGGCCCCTATGGCTACACCTTC.

This clonotype was found many times. V is TRBV3-1 and J is TRBJ2-1; 7 bases map to TRBD2. J was trimmed by 8 bases and V by 4 bases; bases with no gene match: 2. Per germline, CDR1 LGHDT and CDR2 YNNKEL (reference sequence). The CDR3 totals 12 residues. As DNA, the CDR3 is TGTGCCAGCAGCCGACTAGCCTATGAGCAGTTCTTC. Translation gives CASSRLAYEQFF.

The V and J genes are TRBV11-2 and TRBJ2-5, with D unresolved. From germline, CDR1 is SGHAT and CDR2 FQNNGV. The CDR3 consists of 14 residues. V lost 5 bases, J lost 0 bases, and 10 bases lay in between. CDR3 amino acids: CASSKGSDQETQYF. CDR3 sequence (DNA): TGTGCCAGCAGCAAGGGAAGCGACCAAGAGACCCAGTACTTC.

At least ten counts were recorded for this clonotype. The chain joins TRBV4-2 to TRBJ2-1; 13 bases are a match to TRBD2. J was trimmed by 2 bases and V by 3 bases; bases with no gene match: 4. The CDR3 is 17 residues long. Germline V gene lookup returns CDR1 LGHNA and CDR2 YNFKEQ. The CDR3 sequence is CASSQKTSGGTYNEQFF. CDR3 DNA: TGTGCCAGCAGCCAGAAGACTAGCGGGGGGACCTACAATGAGCAGTTCTTC.

The rearrangement links TRBV5-1 to TRBJ1-5; the D gene is possibly TRBD1 (6 bases). CDR1 is SGHRS, CDR2 YFSETQ, per germline. The CDR3 spans 14 residues. V dropped 4 bases and J dropped 7 bases, with 15 bases sitting between them. CDR3 amino acids: CASSPGQRGQPQHF. The CDR3 DNA sequence: TGCGCCAGCAGCCCCGGACAGCGTGGCCAGCCCCAGCATTTT.

This clonotype was seen at least ten times. The chain joins TRBV20-1 to TRBJ2-2; 10 nucleotides align to TRBD2. This CDR3 has 18 residues. In germline, CDR1 is DFQATT, CDR2 SNEGSKA (reference sequence). Trimming took 3 bases from V and 0 from J; bases not matched to a gene: 10. CDR3 nucleotides: TGCAGTGCTAGGGCGTTCGCTAGCGGGAGCACGAACACCGGGGAGCTGTTTTTT. Translated: CSARAFASGSTNTGELFF.

This sequence joins TRBV4-2 and TRBJ2-5, with a weak D call TRBD2 (6 bases). The length of the CDR3 is 15 residues. Per the germline V gene, CDR1 is LGHNA and CDR2 is YNFKEQ. V shed 3 bases and J shed 5 bases, with 16 bases lying between them. The CDR3 bases are TGTGCCAGCAGCCACCGACTAGGAATTGAGGAGACCCAGTACTTC. This translates into CASSHRLGIEETQYF.

This clonotype has a handful of counts. V is TRBV7-2 and J is TRBJ2-4; D is perhaps TRBD2 (7 bases). The CDR3 contains 13 residues. V lost 3 bases to trimming and J lost 8 bases, with 11 bases between them. CDR1 and CDR2 (germline): SGHTA, FQGNSA. CDR3 nucleotides: TGTGCCAGCAGCTTCCTAGGGGGGGACATTCAGTACTTC. Protein product: CASSFLGGDIQYF.

The gene calls are TRBV4-2 and TRBJ1-1; unclear D gene. V was pared by 0 bases and J by 3 bases, with 5 bases between. Germline V lookup: CDR1 LGHNA, CDR2 YNFKEQ. This CDR3 region has 13 residues. CDR3 amino acids: CASSQEPHTEAFF. CDR3 bases: TGTGCCAGCAGCCAAGAACCACACACTGAAGCTTTCTTT.

Many counts were recorded for this clonotype. This chain joins TRBV20-1 and TRBJ2-3; 12 bases match TRBD2. The germline V gene has CDR1 DFQATT and CDR2 SNEGSKA (reference sequence). This CDR3 has 17 amino acids. The V gene end was trimmed by 5 bases and the J gene end by 5 bases; junction bases not matched to a gene: 14. CDR3 loop: CSAPSRSSGGAGDTQYF. The DNA of the CDR3 is TGCAGTGCTCCCAGCCGATCTAGCGGGGGGGCTGGAGATACGCAGTATTTT.

CDR3 region: CASSLGSPSTDTQYF. The CDR3 DNA reads as TGTGCCAGCAGCTTAGGCAGCCCGAGCACAGATACGCAGTATTTT. V usage is TRBV7-6 and J usage is TRBJ2-3, with D unclear. The V gene's germline CDR1 is SGHVS and CDR2 FNYEAQ. The CDR3 runs to 15 residues. Trimming stripped 1 base from V and 0 bases from J, with 8 bases between.

This clonotype was recorded at least ten times. J is TRBJ2-2 and V is TRBV11-2, with 7 bases lining up with TRBD2. The junction had 3 bases not matched to a gene; V was cut back by 2 bases and J by 6 bases. CDR3 length equals 14 residues. Germline CDR1 SGHAT, CDR2 FQNNGV. Here the CDR3 reads CASSLWGRAGELFF. DNA for the CDR3: TGTGCCAGCAGCTTATGGGGGAGGGCCGGGGAGCTGTTTTTT. Filled out from reference TRBV11-2 and TRBJ2-2, the complete variable domain reads EAGVAQSPRYKIIEKRQSVAFWCNPISGHATLYWYQQILGQGPKLLIQFQNNGVVDDSQLPKDRFSAERLKGVDSTLKIQPAKLEDSAVYLCASSLWGRAGELFFGEGSRLTVL.

The V and J genes are TRBV5-1 and TRBJ1-5; D possibly corresponds to TRBD1 (6 bases). The ends were cut back, 1 base at V and 6 bases at J, with 14 bases in the middle. CDR1 SGHRS and CDR2 YFSETQ come from the germline V gene. The CDR3 sequence is 15 residues long. CDR3 sequence (DNA): TGCGCCAGCAGCTTGACAATAGGGGGGAGTCAGCCCCAGCATTTT. It yields the protein CASSLTIGGSQPQHF.

The chain employs TRBV10-2 and TRBJ2-1; the match to TRBD2 covers 10 bases. This CDR3 spans 15 amino acids. In germline, CDR1 is WSHSY, CDR2 SAAADI. The J segment lost 5 bases and the V segment lost 3 bases, leaving 4 bases of the junction unmatched. The CDR3 here is CASSDAAGGHNEQFF. As DNA, the CDR3 is TGCGCCAGCAGTGATGCAGCGGGGGGGCACAATGAGCAGTTCTTC.

This clonotype has at least ten counts. The chain carries TRBV11-3 and TRBJ2-1; maybe TRBD2 (5 bases). This CDR3 is 14 amino acids long. V gave up 5 bases and J gave up 4 bases, with 12 bases separating them. Germline V gives CDR1 SGHNT, CDR2 YENEEA. This CDR3 is CASSASAGYNEQFF. CDR3 DNA: TGTGCCAGCAGCGCAAGCGCGGGTTACAATGAGCAGTTCTTC.

This clonotype was counted ten times or more. The rearrangement joins TRBV2 to TRBJ1-2; TRBD1 aligns across 8 bases. The CDR3 length is 15 residues. J gave up 5 bases and V 8 bases, and 13 bases lay outside the gene matches. Germline V gene sequence: CDR1 SNHLY, CDR2 FYNNEI. The CDR3 sequence is CASGGKLDREYGYTF. The CDR3 region has the DNA TGTGCCAGCGGGGGGAAATTGGACAGGGAATATGGCTACACCTTC.

The chain joins TRBV2 to TRBJ2-6, with unresolved D. The CDR3 loop spans 15 amino acids. Germline CDR1 is SNHLY and CDR2 is FYNNEI. V dropped 1 base and J dropped 4 bases, with 8 bases sitting between them. The CDR3, as DNA: TGTGCCAGCAGTGAAGAGAACTCGGGGGCCAACGTCCTGACTTTC. This codes for CASSEENSGANVLTF.

The gene calls are TRBV6-1 and TRBJ1-1; D gene unclear. The germline CDR1 and CDR2 sequences are MNHNS and SASEGT. The V end lost 6 bases, the J end lost 0 bases, and 14 bases lay between the germline ends. This CDR3 has 15 amino acids. This chain's CDR3 is CASRISQVLNTEAFF. CDR3 nucleotides: TGTGCCAGCAGGATAAGCCAGGTTTTGAACACTGAAGCTTTCTTT.

This clonotype was counted only a few times. The V and J genes are TRBV11-1 and TRBJ1-1; TRBD1 matches at 8 bases. Germline CDR1 and CDR2: SGHAT and FQDESV (reference sequence). This CDR3 contains 20 residues. The junction had 21 bases not matched to a gene; V was cut back by 5 bases and J by 1 base. The DNA for the CDR3 is TGTGCCAGCAGCGCCGGACAGGGCCTCACCATGTATCTTGGGAACACTGAAGCTTTCTTT. Translating gives CASSAGQGLTMYLGNTEAFF.

This clonotype was recorded a few times. The chain combines TRBV11-2 with TRBJ1-2; the match to TRBD1 covers 8 bases. Germline V lookup: CDR1 SGHAT, CDR2 FQNNGV. This CDR3 has 15 residues. V was clipped by 5 bases and J by 6 bases; unmatched bases: 11. The CDR3 reads CASSLGQVLVNGYTF. The CDR3 coding sequence is TGTGCCAGCAGCCTGGGACAGGTCCTTGTGAATGGCTACACCTTC.

This rearrangement joins TRBV7-8 to TRBJ2-7; 8 bases align to TRBD1. Germline trimming cut 4 bases from V and 0 bases from J; bases unmatched to any gene: 5. This CDR3 has 15 residues. Looked up from germline, CDR1 is SGHVS and CDR2 is FQNEAQ. CDR3 bases: TGTGCCAGCAGCTGGCGGACAGGGAGCTCCTACGAGCAGTACTTC. Protein sequence: CASSWRTGSSYEQYF.

In its sample, this clonotype was seen many times. The CDR3, as DNA: TGTGCCAGCAGTTTAATTTGGCAGACCTTTGACGAGCAGTACTTC. This sequence encodes CASSLIWQTFDEQYF. This rearrangement joins TRBV27 to TRBJ2-7; D is uncertain. Deletions cut 2 bases from V and 5 bases from J, with 16 bases between. The CDR3 spans 15 residues. Germline CDR1 and CDR2: MNHEY and SMNVEV (reference sequence).